The 20 T cell receptor beta chains listed next were all sequenced from one sample in a study of relationships among human T cell subsets (TCRdb year 2010). The protocol used for the library was multiplex PCR. Sequenced using a 454 GS FLX. Semiquantitative ARM-PCR was used to amplify the TCR alpha and beta CDR3 regions from mRNA. In ARM-PCR, tagged nested gene-specific primers were used first, and communal superprimers then performed exponential amplification. In TCRdb, the public reads were trimmed at Q25 with fastp and aligned with MiXCR, with productive beta chains retained. Entries that share a CDR3 protein sequence are merged under the most common genes and DNA. The sample table contains around 2,600 distinct CDR3 sequences; only one count was recorded for 70% to 85% of them. The ten largest clones add up to 15% to 20% of the sample. Sequenced sample: total T cells sorted from blood. Per the publication, the cell subset or site label means: CD3+ T cells in general. Source of these receptors: a man between 40 and 49 years old in good health.

The CDR3 region has the DNA TGTGCCAGCAGCTTAGAGAGGCAGAGCTACGAGCAGTACTTC. Translated, it gives CASSLERQSYEQYF. The chain joins TRBV11-2 to TRBJ2-7; unclear D gene. CDR1 is SGHAT, CDR2 FQNNGV, per germline. Trimming took 0 bases from V and 3 from J, leaving 9 bases between them. CDR3 size: 14 residues. The full variable domain, rest sourced from reference TRBV11-2 and TRBJ2-7, is EAGVAQSPRYKIIEKRQSVAFWCNPISGHATLYWYQQILGQGPKLLIQFQNNGVVDDSQLPKDRFSAERLKGVDSTLKIQPAKLEDSAVYLCASSLERQSYEQYFGPGTRLTVT.

This clonotype is large by share. The chain carries TRBV5-1 and TRBJ2-1; no clear D gene. The CDR3 is 13 amino acids. Between the trimmed V and J ends, which lost 0 bases and 7 bases, there was a span of 8 bases. Germline assignment: CDR1 SGHRS and CDR2 YFSETQ. CDR3 DNA: TGCGCCAGCAGCTTGGGTAGCTCAAATGAGCAGTTCTTC. Amino acids: CASSLGSSNEQFF.

The chain links TRBV4-1 to TRBJ1-1; D uncertain. Germline loops: CDR1 MGHRA, CDR2 YSYEKL. Trimming took 1 base from V and 3 from J, leaving 24 bases between them. The CDR3 consists of 19 residues. The CDR3 DNA follows: TGCGCCAGCAGCCAAGCGGTTTTGTCCATGCGACTCGGGGACACTGAAGCTTTCTTT. Residues: CASSQAVLSMRLGDTEAFF.

Details on this clonotype: The junction does not match germline at one end; this may be a read error. The chain has TRBV29-1 and TRBJ2-7; D uncertain. In germline, CDR1 is SQVTM, CDR2 ANQGSEA. The length of the CDR3 is 14 residues. CDR3 loop: CSIEGFGVTGEQYF. The CDR3 DNA reads as TGCAGCATTGAAGGGTTCGGCGTAACGGGTGAGCAGTACTTC.

This sequence joins TRBV2 and TRBJ2-1; 10 bases are shared with TRBD2. The CDR3 is 18 residues long. Germline lookup yields CDR1 SNHLY and CDR2 FYNNEI. After removal of 2 bases from V and 7 bases from J, the junction contained 14 bases not matched to a gene. CDR3: CASSETTPTSGDRNEQFF. In nucleotides, the CDR3 is TGTGCCAGCAGTGAAACCACTCCCACTAGCGGGGATAGGAATGAGCAGTTCTTC. The whole variable domain, filled in from reference TRBV2 and TRBJ2-1, reads EPEVTQTPSHQVTQMGQEVILRCVPISNHLYFYWYRQILGQKVEFLVSFYNNEISEKSEIFDDQFSVERPDGSNFTLKIRSTKLEDSAMYFCASSETTPTSGDRNEQFFGPGTRLTVL.

The chain links TRBV4-2 to TRBJ2-7; 10 nucleotides match TRBD2. This CDR3 is 20 amino acids long. Germline V gene data show CDR1 as LGHNA and CDR2 as YNFKEQ. J lost 4 bases, V lost 0 bases, and 18 bases had no gene match. CDR3 in DNA: TGTGCCAGCAGCCAAGAAATCGTCTCGGCTAGCGGGAGCCGGGGGTACGAGCAGTACTTC. Translated, it gives CASSQEIVSASGSRGYEQYF.

The gene calls are TRBV20-1 and TRBJ2-3; D gene ambiguous. The CDR3 sequence is 12 residues long. V lost 3 bases, J lost 6 bases, and 10 bases lay in between. CDR1 DFQATT and CDR2 SNEGSKA come from the germline V gene (reference sequence). The CDR3 reads CSASPQWDTQYF. CDR3 in DNA: TGCAGTGCTAGCCCCCAATGGGATACGCAGTATTTT.

This clonotype came up a few times. The CDR3 DNA reads TGTGCCAGCCGTGGGGCTAGCGGGGGGGCGTCCAAAAACATTCAGTACTTC. Translation: CASRGASGGASKNIQYF. This chain links TRBV28 with TRBJ2-4, with 12 bases fitting TRBD2. The germline V gene has CDR1 MDHEN and CDR2 SYDVKM. Unmatched junction bases numbered 10, after V lost 8 bases and J lost 2 bases. CDR3 length: 17 amino acids. Supplemented by reference TRBV28 and TRBJ2-4, the full variable domain reads DVKVTQSSRYLVKRTGEKVFLECVQDMDHENMFWYRQDPGLGLRLIYFSYDVKMKEKGDIPEGYSVSREKKERFSLILESASTNQTSMYLCASRGASGGASKNIQYFGAGTRLSVL.

V and J are TRBV19 and TRBJ1-2; 10 positions agree with TRBD1. This CDR3 region has 13 residues. The germline CDR1 and CDR2 sequences are LNHDA and SQIVND (reference sequence). V gave up 4 bases and J gave up 8 bases; unmatched junction bases: 4. Here the CDR3 DNA reads TGTGCCAGTAGTAGACAGGGGGCAGGAGGCTACACCTTC. As protein: CASSRQGAGGYTF.

This rearrangement joins TRBV28 to TRBJ2-7; D is unclear. The V gene's germline CDR1 is MDHEN and CDR2 SYDVKM. This CDR3 is 11 amino acids long. The ends were cut back, 5 bases at V and 5 bases at J, with 7 bases in the middle. The CDR3 DNA is TGTGCCAGCAGTCTTAGGGACGAGCAGTACTTC. Translated: CASSLRDEQYF. Together with reference TRBV28 and TRBJ2-7, the CDR3 gives the full variable domain: DVKVTQSSRYLVKRTGEKVFLECVQDMDHENMFWYRQDPGLGLRLIYFSYDVKMKEKGDIPEGYSVSREKKERFSLILESASTNQTSMYLCASSLRDEQYFGPGTRLTVT.

This chain joins TRBV20-1 and TRBJ2-7; TRBD2 aligns across 10 bases. V lost 0 bases to trimming and J lost 3 bases; unmatched junction nucleotides: 8. This CDR3 comprises 16 residues. Germline values: CDR1 DFQATT, CDR2 SNEGSKA (reference sequence). The CDR3: CSARDFSGLADYEQYF. CDR3 sequence (DNA): TGCAGTGCTAGAGATTTTAGCGGACTAGCGGACTACGAGCAGTACTTC.

This sequence joins TRBV28 and TRBJ2-6; 9 bases line up with TRBD1. Looked up from germline, CDR1 is MDHEN and CDR2 is SYDVKM. The ends lost 5 bases at V and 3 bases at J; junction bases unmatched: 8. The CDR3 loop spans 17 amino acids. CDR3 bases: TGTGCCAGCAGTCTCGACAGGGGGTATATTGGGGCCAACGTCCTGACTTTC. It translates to CASSLDRGYIGANVLTF.

The chain links TRBV27 to TRBJ2-6; the D gene is possibly TRBD1 (5 bases). Germline V gene lookup returns CDR1 MNHEY and CDR2 SMNVEV (reference sequence). Trimming shortened V by 5 bases and J by 0 bases, and 11 bases separated the two germline ends. The CDR3 contains 16 residues. Here the CDR3 reads CASSGALSSGANVLTF. For the CDR3, the DNA is TGTGCCAGCAGTGGGGCGCTAAGCTCTGGGGCCAACGTCCTGACTTTC.

This clonotype occurred once. This sequence joins TRBV4-1 and TRBJ1-5, with 9 bases fitting TRBD1. Germline values: CDR1 MGHRA, CDR2 YSYEKL. The CDR3 length is 17 residues. Trimming cost V 1 base and J 11 bases; bases outside gene matches: 15. The CDR3 DNA reads as TGCGCCAGCAGCCAAGTTCTGAGTACAGGGGGCGGTTCGGCCCAGCATTTT. Its protein product is CASSQVLSTGGGSAQHF.

V usage is TRBV28 and J usage is TRBJ2-1; D might be TRBD2 (5 bases). The CDR3 loop spans 12 amino acids. Germline CDR1 is MDHEN and CDR2 is SYDVKM. V lost 8 bases, J lost 8 bases, and 13 bases lay in between. CDR3: CASRSGSDEQFF. For the CDR3, the DNA is TGTGCCAGCCGCTCGGGTAGCGATGAGCAGTTCTTC.

The chain couples TRBV4-1 to TRBJ2-3, with TRBD2 matching 8 bases. The CDR3 totals 17 residues. Losses at the gene ends were 0 bases for V and 4 bases for J; bases not matched to a gene: 9. Germline loops: CDR1 MGHRA, CDR2 YSYEKL. The CDR3 region has the DNA TGCGCCAGCAGCCAAGATGGGACGGGGGGGCAGCCAGATACGCAGTATTTT. Protein sequence: CASSQDGTGGQPDTQYF.

Only a few counts were recorded for this clonotype. This chain connects TRBV5-1 to TRBJ2-5, with D maybe TRBD2 (6 bases). The CDR3 covers 16 residues. In germline, CDR1 is SGHRS, CDR2 YFSETQ. The CDR3 loop is CATEDGGPRDQETQYF. CDR3 bases: TGCGCGACCGAGGACGGGGGTCCCAGGGATCAAGAGACCCAGTACTTC.

The CDR3 spells CSAPPSGRLDEQFF. CDR3 in DNA: TGCAGTGCTCCCCCTAGCGGGAGACTAGATGAGCAGTTCTTC. The chain has TRBV20-1 and TRBJ2-1, with TRBD2 matching 10 bases. The CDR3 has 14 residues. V was clipped by 5 bases and J by 8 bases; unmatched bases: 9. Germline V lookup: CDR1 DFQATT, CDR2 SNEGSKA (reference sequence).

This sequence joins TRBV28 and TRBJ1-5; the D gene is possibly TRBD1 (5 bases). The V end was cut by 1 base, the J end by 2 bases, with 24 bases between. The CDR3 has 20 amino acids. Per germline, CDR1 MDHEN and CDR2 SYDVKM. Written as DNA, the CDR3 is TGTGCCAGCAGTTTATACTATCGAGGGACTCAGAGTTTCGGCAATCAGCCCCAGCATTTT. Translated, it gives CASSLYYRGTQSFGNQPQHF.

J is TRBJ1-5 and V is TRBV30, with D maybe TRBD1 (5 bases). The length of the CDR3 is 11 residues. Germline V CDR1 and CDR2: GTSNPN, SVGIG (reference sequence). The V end lost 4 bases, the J end lost 4 bases, and 5 bases lay between the germline ends. The CDR3 protein is CAWKGNQPQHF. The CDR3 nucleotides read TGTGCCTGGAAGGGGAATCAGCCCCAGCATTTT.